This T cell receptor (beta chain) was retrieved from a study of CD8+CD57+ T cells in acquired aplastic anemia. Study at large: The sorted CD4+ and CD8+ cells yielded an average approximately 3.2 ug of DNA.

General observations from the study: Patients and controls were found to share around 30 CD8+ CDR3 sequences. The study found no significant CD8+ Simpson's diversity difference between patients and controls.

For sequencing, patients were chosen who had shown expansion of CD8+CD57+ cells by flow cytometry. Patients were treatment-naive when blood was sampled. Points on this clonotype: The antigen is not known.

Germline trimming cut 5 bases from V and 3 bases from J; bases unmatched to any gene: 3. This CDR3 spans 13 amino acids. Germline V gene data show CDR1 as SGHTA and CDR2 as FQGNSA. TCR beta VDJ and CDR3 profiles were obtained from a genomic DNA template. MiXCR, applied by TCRdb to the reads, yields one record per CDR3 protein. The data hold about 75,000 distinct CDR3 sequences, with about 70% observed a single time. Material for sequencing was sorted CD4+, CD8+, or CD8+CD57+ T cells (not recorded which) from PBMCs. The chain uses TRBV7-2 and TRBJ2-7, with 8 nucleotides matching TRBD1. This receptor was identified in a human donor with aplastic anemia. The DNA of the CDR3 is TGTGCCAGCAGCGACAGGGGAGGCTACGAGCAGTACTTC. Its protein is CASSDRGGYEQYF.